This TCR beta chain comes out of a study of long-term antiretroviral therapy in people with HIV. Trimming stripped 4 bases from V and 0 bases from J, with 17 bases between. This CDR3 region has 17 residues. Survey level was the resolution at which the v3.0 immunoSEQ assay ran. Using immunoSEQ multiplex PCR, the repertoire was profiled, and TCRdb retains in-frame clones only, with some absent. The table has approximately 31,000 clones, around 97% seen once. The chain carries TRBV5-3 and TRBJ1-5, with D maybe TRBD1 (6 bases). TRBV5-3 falls under the ORF class, with uncertain function. The sequencing here drew on unsorted PBMCs, taken 6.9 years after starting antiretroviral therapy. The source is a man younger than 45 with HIV. CDR3 DNA sequence: TGTGCCAGAAGCCCAGGACAGCAAACATATAGCAATCAGCCCCAGCATTTT. The encoded protein is CARSPGQQTYSNQPQHF.